This T cell receptor (beta chain) was sequenced for a study of blood T cell repertoires in COVID-19. The V and J ends lost 4 bases and 6 bases respectively, with 15 bases between them. Germline V CDR1 and CDR2: LNHDA, SQIVND (reference sequence). The CDR3 runs to 14 residues. Sequencing used immunoSEQ multiplex PCR; TCRdb keeps in-frame clones, though not all of them. The table has 130,000 to 150,000 clones, about four fifths seen once. Sequenced sample: PBMCs or T cells enriched from blood (not recorded which). The chain recombines TRBV19 with TRBJ1-1; maybe TRBD1 (6 bases). The clonotype comes from a middle-aged man who had recovered from COVID-19. The CDR3 nucleotides are TGTGCCAGTAGTAGGCTCTCACAGGGATCTGAAGCTTTCTTT. This sequence encodes CASSRLSQGSEAFF.